One and the same sample provided the 25 T cell receptor beta chains below, sequenced in a study of blood T cell repertoires in COVID-19. Using immunoSEQ multiplex PCR, the repertoire was profiled, and TCRdb retains in-frame clones only, with some absent. The sample includes roughly 350,000 clones, 87% seen only once; the top ten take about 10%. Sequencing was carried out using peripheral blood. The receptor source for this set is a woman in her twenties or thirties with COVID-19, enrolled during active disease.

This chain joins TRBV10-2 and TRBJ2-2, with 7 bases aligning to TRBD2. Germline loops: CDR1 WSHSY, CDR2 SAAADI. CDR3 length: 15 residues. V trimming: 2 bases; J trimming: 6 bases; junction bases outside the gene matches: 6. The CDR3 nucleotides are TGCGCCAGCAGTGAGCTTCGGGGGGACGCCGGGGAGCTGTTTTTT. Its translation is CASSELRGDAGELFF.

As to this clone: A junction boundary mismatches the germline segment, possibly from a read error. The chain joins TRBV10-2 to TRBJ2-5, with D tentatively TRBD1 (5 bases). Germline assignment: CDR1 WSHSY and CDR2 SAAADI. The CDR3 consists of 13 residues. The CDR3 DNA reads as TGCGCCAGCATGGACATTAACCAGGAGACCCAGTACTTC. It codes for CASMDINQETQYF.

The V gene is TRBV5-6, the J gene TRBJ2-7; possible D gene TRBD1, 5 bases. The CDR3 contains 14 residues. Germline assignment: CDR1 SGHDT and CDR2 YYEEEE. The V end lost 1 base, the J end lost 5 bases, and 13 bases lay between the germline ends. The chain's CDR3 is CASSLFQGINEQYF. For the CDR3, the DNA is TGTGCCAGCAGCTTGTTCCAGGGTATCAACGAGCAGTACTTC.

The chain links TRBV5-5 to TRBJ2-7; D is unresolved. V gave up 1 base and J gave up 2 bases, with 10 bases separating them. The V gene's germline CDR1 is SGHKS and CDR2 YYEKEE (reference sequence). The CDR3 sequence is 14 residues long. The CDR3 DNA sequence: TGTGCCAGCAGCTTGAACAGTCCAACCTACGAGCAGTACTTC. This gives the protein CASSLNSPTYEQYF.

This chain uses TRBV5-1 with TRBJ2-3, with 10 bases aligning to TRBD1. With V trimmed by 3 bases and J by 5 bases, 9 bases remained unmatched. The V gene's germline CDR1 is SGHRS and CDR2 YFSETQ. This CDR3 spans 16 amino acids. The chain's CDR3 is CASSWPRQGAGDTQYF. The CDR3 DNA reads as TGCGCCAGCAGCTGGCCGCGACAGGGGGCAGGAGATACGCAGTATTTT. Full variable domain (outside the CDR3, taken from reference TRBV5-1 and TRBJ2-3): KAGVTQTPRYLIKTRGQQVTLSCSPISGHRSVSWYQQTPGQGLQFLFEYFSETQRNKGNFPGRFSGRQFSNSRSEMNVSTLELGDSALYLCASSWPRQGAGDTQYFGPGTRLTVL.

The chain combines TRBV2 with TRBJ2-7; 11 bases fit TRBD2. This CDR3 has 14 residues. The germline V gene encodes CDR1 SNHLY and CDR2 FYNNEI. V shed 5 bases, J shed 4 bases, and the junction held 4 bases outside the gene matches. CDR3: CASSRLAGPYEQYF. CDR3 sequence (DNA): TGTGCCAGCAGTCGACTAGCGGGACCGTACGAGCAGTACTTC. The full variable domain, completed using reference TRBV2 and TRBJ2-7, is EPEVTQTPSHQVTQMGQEVILRCVPISNHLYFYWYRQILGQKVEFLVSFYNNEISEKSEIFDDQFSVERPDGSNFTLKIRSTKLEDSAMYFCASSRLAGPYEQYFGPGTRLTVT.

This chain links TRBV28 with TRBJ2-4; D is possibly TRBD1 (6 bases). Trimming left V 8 bases short and J 8 bases short, with 19 bases between. This CDR3 spans 14 amino acids. Per germline, CDR1 MDHEN and CDR2 SYDVKM. DNA for the CDR3: TGTGCCAGCGGACCTGGGGGCCGCCGGGACATTCAGTACTTC. This gives the protein CASGPGGRRDIQYF.

The rearrangement uses TRBV18 and TRBJ1-1; D gene unclear. Germline V gene lookup returns CDR1 KGHSH and CDR2 LQKENI. The CDR3 extends over 14 amino acids. The ends were cut back, 1 base at V and 0 bases at J, with 6 bases in the middle. CDR3: CASSPRPLNTEAFF. CDR3 DNA: TGTGCCAGCTCACCACGGCCCTTGAACACTGAAGCTTTCTTT.

The chain is built from TRBV28 and TRBJ2-7; 7 nucleotides agree with TRBD1. In germline, CDR1 is MDHEN, CDR2 SYDVKM. The CDR3 length is 12 residues. The V gene end was trimmed by 4 bases and the J gene end by 5 bases; junction bases not matched to a gene: 2. DNA of the CDR3: TGTGCCAGCAGTTCCACAGGGGACGAGCAGTACTTC. Amino acid sequence: CASSSTGDEQYF.

The chain links TRBV5-4 to TRBJ2-5, with 7 nucleotides matching TRBD1. CDR1 SGHNT and CDR2 YYREEE come from the germline V gene (reference sequence). The CDR3 consists of 16 residues. The V gene end was trimmed by 0 bases and the J gene end by 2 bases; junction bases not matched to a gene: 7. The CDR3 region has the DNA TGTGCCAGCAGCTTGGCCGGGGCAGGGGGACAAGAGACCCAGTACTTC. Amino acid sequence: CASSLAGAGGQETQYF.

V is TRBV21-1 and J is TRBJ2-7; the D segment call TRBD2 is taken from the table without a DNA check. TRBV21-1 is a documented pseudogene. This CDR3 region has 15 residues. The CDR3 sequence: CASSKGREGDYEQYF. CDR3 bases: TGTGCCAGCAGCAAAGGGCGGGAGGGCGACTACGAGCAGTACTTC.

The J gene is TRBJ2-3, the V gene TRBV5-6; D is ambiguous. Deletions cut 4 bases from V and 0 bases from J, with 15 bases between. Germline V gene lookup returns CDR1 SGHDT and CDR2 YYEEEE. The CDR3 is made up of 16 amino acids. The CDR3 nucleotides read TGTGCCAGCAGCATGGTGACATACTCTAGCACAGATACGCAGTATTTT. This encodes CASSMVTYSSTDTQYF.

The chain has TRBV3-1 (or the pseudogene TRBV3-2) and TRBJ2-5; tentatively, D is TRBD2 (6 bases). The germline V gene has CDR1 LGHDT and CDR2 YNNKEL (reference sequence). This CDR3 region has 12 residues. Trimming took 8 bases from V and 7 from J, leaving 14 bases between them. This chain's CDR3 is CASCVSSGTQYF. CDR3 DNA sequence: TGTGCCAGCTGTGTTAGTAGCGGGACCCAGTACTTC.

The V call is TRBV29-1, the J call TRBJ2-2; TRBD2 aligns across 7 bases. Germline V CDR1 and CDR2: SQVTM, ANQGSEA. CDR3 size: 13 residues. V was clipped by 5 bases and J by 5 bases; unmatched bases: 5. The CDR3 DNA reads TGCAGCGTTCGGCTAGCGGCGACCGGGGAGCTGTTTTTT. Translation: CSVRLAATGELFF.

The V call is TRBV7-9, the J call TRBJ2-1, with D tentatively TRBD2 (7 bases). Germline values: CDR1 SEHNR, CDR2 FQNEAQ (reference sequence). The CDR3 is made up of 16 amino acids. The V end lost 9 bases, the J end lost 1 base, and 19 bases lay between the germline ends. The CDR3 loop is CASRGAVVGSYNEQFF. CDR3 bases: TGTGCCAGTCGGGGGGCTGTCGTGGGTTCCTACAATGAGCAGTTCTTC.

The CDR3: CASSLGDRGWQETQYF. The CDR3 DNA sequence: TGTGCCAGCAGCTTGGGGGACAGGGGGTGGCAAGAGACCCAGTACTTC. The rearrangement links TRBV5-5 to TRBJ2-5, with 11 bases identical to TRBD1. This CDR3 spans 16 amino acids. V lost 0 bases to trimming and J lost 2 bases; unmatched junction nucleotides: 3. Germline lookup yields CDR1 SGHKS and CDR2 YYEKEE (reference sequence).

This clone was observed once. The chain employs TRBV9 and TRBJ1-2, with a weak D call TRBD1 (5 bases). This CDR3 spans 14 amino acids. V gave up 7 bases and J gave up 4 bases, with 17 bases separating them. Germline CDR1 reads SGDLS; CDR2 reads YYNGEE. CDR3 sequence: CASGQEGVAYGYTF. The CDR3 DNA follows: TGTGCCAGCGGACAAGAAGGGGTGGCCTATGGCTACACCTTC.

The gene calls are TRBV30 and TRBJ1-6, with 8 positions matching TRBD1. The CDR3 sequence is 14 residues long. CDR1 is GTSNPN and CDR2 is SVGIG in the germline V gene (reference sequence). With 0 bases clipped from V and 10 bases from J, the junction kept 5 bases outside the gene matches. This CDR3 is CAWSVRQGASPLHF. The DNA of the CDR3 is TGTGCCTGGAGTGTACGGCAGGGGGCGTCACCCCTCCACTTT.

The CDR3 is CASSPRSAGAEYNEQFF. DNA for the CDR3: TGTGCCAGCAGCCCGCGTTCGGCGGGAGCTGAATACAATGAGCAGTTCTTC. The rearrangement joins TRBV7-2 to TRBJ2-1; 7 positions agree with TRBD2. Trimming took 5 bases from V and 4 from J; bases not matched to a gene: 14. The CDR3 has 17 residues. Germline loops: CDR1 SGHTA, CDR2 FQGNSA.

This clone was observed a single time. This rearrangement joins TRBV11-3 to TRBJ2-7; maybe TRBD1 (6 bases). Germline V gene sequence: CDR1 SGHNT, CDR2 YENEEA. The CDR3 totals 13 residues. Trimming took off 5 bases at V and 1 base at J, with 9 bases between the two ends. The CDR3 reads CASSRTASYEQYF. In DNA, the CDR3 is TGTGCCAGCAGCCGGACAGCTTCCTACGAGCAGTACTTC.

V usage is TRBV3-1 (or the pseudogene TRBV3-2) and J usage is TRBJ2-5; D is possibly TRBD2 (6 bases). Germline loops: CDR1 LGHDT, CDR2 YNNKEL (reference sequence). V was shortened by 4 bases and J by 2 bases, with 14 bases between the two germline ends. The CDR3 runs 15 residues. Written as DNA, the CDR3 is TGTGCCAGCAGCCCTGGGAGTGCGGGGCAAGAGACCCAGTACTTC. This gives the protein CASSPGSAGQETQYF.

V is TRBV19 and J is TRBJ2-1, with 8 bases that match TRBD1. This CDR3 comprises 15 residues. CDR1 is LNHDA, CDR2 SQIVND, per germline (reference sequence). After removal of 5 bases from V and 6 bases from J, the junction contained 9 bases not matched to a gene. CDR3 sequence: CASSSPQTGANEQFF. The DNA for the CDR3 is TGTGCCAGTAGTTCCCCCCAGACAGGGGCCAATGAGCAGTTCTTC.

This clone was found a few times. The V and J genes are TRBV3-1 (or the pseudogene TRBV3-2) and TRBJ1-6; D is unclear. This CDR3 has 17 amino acids. Germline assignment: CDR1 LGHDT and CDR2 YNNKEL (reference sequence). Trimming removed 1 base at V and 6 bases at J, with 16 bases between. The CDR3 sequence: CASSQGGGGNINSPLHF. CDR3 DNA: TGTGCCAGCAGCCAAGGGGGTGGAGGAAATATTAATTCACCCCTCCACTTT.

Regarding this clone: Other DNA sequences from this sample encode an identical CDR3 as well. This chain connects TRBV10-1 to TRBJ2-2; 10 bases map to TRBD2. CDR3 size: 13 residues. The germline CDR1 and CDR2 sequences are WNHNN and SYGVQD (reference sequence). V trimming: 6 bases; J trimming: 5 bases; junction bases outside the gene matches: 0. The DNA of the CDR3 is TGCGCCAGCAGGACTAGCGGGACCGGGGAGCTGTTTTTT. This sequence encodes CASRTSGTGELFF.

The chain is built from TRBV2 and TRBJ2-3; maybe TRBD2 (5 bases). The CDR3 sequence is 13 residues long. V was pared by 1 base and J by 5 bases, with 7 bases between. From germline, CDR1 is SNHLY and CDR2 FYNNEI. DNA of the CDR3: TGTGCCAGCAGTGAAGGGCGGGTAGATACGCAGTATTTT. It codes for CASSEGRVDTQYF.